These 31 T cell receptor beta chains originate from one sample sequenced in a study of metastatic and nonmetastatic thyroid tumors. All patients were treatment-naive before thyroid surgery. TCRdb re-called the PCR reads with MiXCR. The sample carries about 30,000 clones, 25% to 35% recorded once. Sequenced: blood. The receptor set was obtained from a female donor with papillary thyroid cancer or a benign thyroid nodule (not recorded which). Some clones in this sample may be carry-over from other donors' samples.

V usage is TRBV6-5 and J usage is TRBJ1-1; D uncertain. Trimming cost V 2 bases and J 7 bases, with 5 bases left between them. Germline V gene lookup returns CDR1 MNHEY and CDR2 SVGAGI. This CDR3 has 11 residues. CDR3 nucleotides: TGTGCCAGCAGTTACATCGATGAAGCTTTCTTT. This sequence encodes CASSYIDEAFF.

This clone was seen a few times. V is TRBV28 and J is TRBJ2-5, with D tentatively TRBD2 (5 bases). This CDR3 has 13 residues. V was trimmed by 5 bases and J by 6 bases, leaving 13 bases between them. The germline V gene has CDR1 MDHEN and CDR2 SYDVKM. The CDR3 region has the DNA TGTGCCAGCAGTGGAGGTGGTTCAAAGACCCAGTACTTC. Its translation: CASSGGGSKTQYF.

The rearrangement joins TRBV5-1 to TRBJ1-2; a possible D gene is TRBD1 (5 bases). The CDR3 consists of 13 residues. Trimming cost V 0 bases and J 9 bases, with 12 bases left between them. In germline, CDR1 is SGHRS, CDR2 YFSETQ. In nucleotides, the CDR3 is TGCGCCAGCAGCTTGGGGGGGACGGACAGCTACACCTTC. Amino acids: CASSLGGTDSYTF. Full variable domain (missing parts from reference TRBV5-1 and TRBJ1-2): KAGVTQTPRYLIKTRGQQVTLSCSPISGHRSVSWYQQTPGQGLQFLFEYFSETQRNKGNFPGRFSGRQFSNSRSEMNVSTLELGDSALYLCASSLGGTDSYTFGSGTRLTVV.

The chain combines TRBV5-6 with TRBJ1-2; D is undetermined. Trimming pared 1 base from V and 7 bases from J, leaving 8 bases between. Germline loops: CDR1 SGHDT, CDR2 YYEEEE. The CDR3 has 12 residues. The CDR3 DNA is TGTGCCAGCAGCTTGTGGGGATCTGGCTACACCTTC. It yields the protein CASSLWGSGYTF.

About this clone itself: Germline is not matched at one junction end, which may reflect a read error. The gene calls are TRBV19 and TRBJ2-3; maybe TRBD2 (7 bases). Germline CDR1 is LNHDA and CDR2 is SQIVND (reference sequence). There are 15 residues in the CDR3. The CDR3 reads CASSTGQTSTHTQYF. DNA for the CDR3: TGTGCCAGTAGTACCGGACAGACTAGCACACATACTCAGTATTTT.

In its sample, this clone was seen many times. This could be a read error, since a much larger clone is one nucleotide away. The chain joins TRBV11-2 to TRBJ2-3; the match to TRBD2 covers 7 bases. CDR3 length: 17 amino acids. Germline-derived CDR1 and CDR2 are SGHAT and FQNNGV. V was pared by 5 bases and J by 4 bases, with 15 bases of the junction left unmatched. This CDR3 is CASSTRRGGGSPDTQYF. The CDR3 DNA is TGTGCCAGCAGCACTCGCCGAGGAGGCGGGAGTCCAGATACGCAGTATTTT.

CDR3 loop: CASSLGTSGRDAEQFF. The CDR3 DNA follows: TGTGCCAGCAGCTTAGGGACTAGCGGGAGGGATGCTGAGCAGTTCTTC. V gene TRBV11-2 combines with J gene TRBJ2-1; 15 nucleotides agree with TRBD2. The J segment lost 9 bases and the V segment lost 1 base, leaving 4 bases of the junction unmatched. The germline V gene has CDR1 SGHAT and CDR2 FQNNGV. The CDR3 runs to 16 residues.

The table lists this clone with many counts. The rearrangement links TRBV30 to TRBJ2-2, with a possible D match to TRBD1 (5 bases). V shed 0 bases and J shed 5 bases, with 7 bases lying between them. The CDR3 is 13 amino acids. CDR1 GTSNPN and CDR2 SVGIG come from the germline V gene (reference sequence). The CDR3 region is CAWSVQATGELFF. The CDR3 DNA reads as TGTGCCTGGAGTGTACAGGCGACCGGGGAGCTGTTTTTT.

V usage is TRBV4-1 and J usage is TRBJ2-7; maybe TRBD1 (6 bases). With 4 bases removed from V and 0 bases from J, the gap between germline ends came to 13 bases. CDR3 length: 15 amino acids. CDR1 is MGHRA, CDR2 YSYEKL, per germline. CDR3: CASSLGDTSSYEQYF. CDR3 DNA: TGCGCCAGCAGCCTGGGGGACACAAGCTCCTACGAGCAGTACTTC.

This clone is judged medium-sized. The chain uses TRBV12-3 or TRBV12-4 and TRBJ2-7; D is ambiguous. The V end lost 6 bases, the J end lost 4 bases, and 7 bases lay between the germline ends. This CDR3 is built from 11 residues. CDR3 residues: CASSPGYEQYF. The CDR3 DNA sequence: TGTGCCAGCAGCCCCGGTTACGAGCAGTACTTC.

This clone ranks as medium-sized. The chain couples TRBV28 to TRBJ1-2; D is unclear. This CDR3 contains 13 residues. The ends were cut back, 5 bases at V and 6 bases at J, with 13 bases in the middle. Germline lookup yields CDR1 MDHEN and CDR2 SYDVKM. CDR3: CASSITPNHGYTF. DNA of the CDR3: TGTGCCAGCAGTATTACTCCAAATCATGGCTACACCTTC.

The table lists this clone with a few counts. The rearrangement links TRBV6-1 to TRBJ1-1, with D unresolved. The CDR3 is 14 amino acids. The germline gives CDR1 MNHNS, CDR2 SASEGT. Trimming removed 6 bases from V and 0 bases from J, with 11 bases in between. CDR3 loop: CASSLTWVNTEAFF. The CDR3 DNA follows: TGTGCCAGCAGCTTAACGTGGGTGAACACTGAAGCTTTCTTT.

In DNA form, the CDR3 reads TGTGCCAGCAGCTTAGACCCCCGCGCGGAGGGGATTTTCTTC. This codes for CASSLDPRAEGIFF. V gene TRBV11-2 combines with J gene TRBJ2-1; a weak D match, TRBD2 (6 bases). The CDR3 covers 14 residues. V dropped 0 bases and J dropped 16 bases, with 19 bases sitting between them. Germline V gene sequence: CDR1 SGHAT, CDR2 FQNNGV.

The chain links TRBV9 to TRBJ1-2; D possibly corresponds to TRBD1 (6 bases). This CDR3 contains 14 residues. Germline loops: CDR1 SGDLS, CDR2 YYNGEE. V was pared by 4 bases and J by 2 bases, with 12 bases between. CDR3 nucleotide sequence: TGTGCCAGCAGCCAGGAGGGGGAAAACTATGGCTACACCTTC. Translation gives CASSQEGENYGYTF.

There are many counts of this clone. The DNA for the CDR3 is TGTGCCTGGAGTGTAAGGGACAGGAACACCGGGGAGCTGTTTTTT. It translates to CAWSVRDRNTGELFF. This sequence joins TRBV30 and TRBJ2-2, with TRBD1 matching over 7 bases. This CDR3 is 15 amino acids long. With V trimmed by 0 bases and J by 1 base, 2 bases remained unmatched. Germline CDR1 is GTSNPN and CDR2 is SVGIG (reference sequence). The whole variable domain, remainder taken from reference TRBV30 and TRBJ2-2, is SQTIHQWPATLVQPVGSPLSLECTVEGTSNPNLYWYRQAAGRGLQLLFYSVGIGQISSEVPQNLSASRPQDRQFILSSKKLLLSDSGFYLCAWSVRDRNTGELFFGEGSRLTVL.

The sample holds many counts of this clone. V usage is TRBV19 and J usage is TRBJ1-5; D is uncertain. Trimming took 4 bases from V and 2 from J, leaving 6 bases between them. Germline V gives CDR1 LNHDA, CDR2 SQIVND (reference sequence). There are 13 residues in the CDR3. CDR3 coding DNA: TGTGCCAGTAGTACTACACGCAATCAGCCCCAGCATTTT. Translated, it gives CASSTTRNQPQHF.

V usage is TRBV7-9 and J usage is TRBJ1-6, with D possibly matching TRBD1 (5 bases). V shed 0 bases and J shed 11 bases, with 14 bases lying between them. Germline V lookup: CDR1 SEHNR, CDR2 FQNEAQ (reference sequence). The CDR3 sequence is 15 residues long. CDR3: CASSLASGGSTPLHF. The CDR3 DNA follows: TGTGCCAGCAGCTTAGCGAGCGGGGGTTCGACACCCCTCCACTTT.

V and J are TRBV6-2 or TRBV6-3 and TRBJ2-3; no clear D gene. The CDR3 has 12 residues. Deletions cut 6 bases from V and 4 bases from J, with 8 bases between. Germline values: CDR1 MNHEY, CDR2 SVGEGT. The CDR3 spells CASRNQADTQYF. The CDR3 nucleotides are TGTGCCAGCAGAAATCAGGCAGATACGCAGTATTTT.

This clone turned up a few times. V is TRBV30 and J is TRBJ1-2; D not resolved. This CDR3 comprises 12 residues. Germline V gene sequence: CDR1 GTSNPN, CDR2 SVGIG (reference sequence). Trimming stripped 4 bases from V and 4 bases from J, with 10 bases between. The CDR3 here is CAWTGEGYGYTF. The DNA of the CDR3 is TGTGCCTGGACGGGTGAGGGCTATGGCTACACCTTC.

This clone was observed many times. The CDR3 coding sequence is TGTGCCAGCAGCCAGATAAGCACGGCGGGCTACACCTTC. Translation gives CASSQISTAGYTF. The chain couples TRBV14 to TRBJ1-2; no clear D. In germline, CDR1 is SGHDN, CDR2 FVKESK. V was pared by 3 bases and J by 8 bases, with 13 bases between. This CDR3 spans 13 amino acids.

In its sample, this clone was seen a few times. The chain has TRBV6-1 and TRBJ2-5; a possible D gene is TRBD2 (5 bases). Looked up from germline, CDR1 is MNHNS and CDR2 is SASEGT. Trimming shortened V by 8 bases and J by 5 bases, and 12 bases separated the two germline ends. CDR3 size: 12 residues. The DNA for the CDR3 is TGTGCCAGCGGGAGACTCCTGGAGACCCAGTACTTC. Residues: CASGRLLETQYF.

The J gene is TRBJ2-3, the V gene TRBV9; D gene ambiguous. CDR3 length: 13 amino acids. The V and J ends lost 4 bases and 2 bases respectively, with 8 bases between them. Germline V gene data show CDR1 as SGDLS and CDR2 as YYNGEE. Here the CDR3 reads CASSLYPTDTQYF. The DNA for the CDR3 is TGTGCCAGCAGCCTTTACCCCACAGATACGCAGTATTTT.

This clone was counted many times. The V gene is TRBV11-3, the J gene TRBJ1-6; 8 bases match TRBD1. The V gene end was trimmed by 0 bases and the J gene end by 7 bases; junction bases not matched to a gene: 2. The CDR3 is 15 residues long. Germline V CDR1 and CDR2: SGHNT, YENEEA. The CDR3 region has the DNA TGTGCCAGCAGCTTAGATCAGGGGGCGAATTCACCCCTCCACTTT. Its translation: CASSLDQGANSPLHF.

This clone appeared many times. The chain is built from TRBV29-1 and TRBJ2-7; TRBD2 is a possible D gene (5 bases). The CDR3 contains 15 residues. The V gene lost 1 base and the J gene lost 5 bases, with 18 bases spanning the gap. Germline CDR1 is SQVTM and CDR2 is ANQGSEA. The CDR3: CSVEVFSGYGNEQYF. CDR3 sequence (DNA): TGCAGCGTTGAAGTTTTTTCGGGGTACGGCAACGAGCAGTACTTC.

V and J are TRBV7-9 and TRBJ1-2; D is perhaps TRBD1 (5 bases). Deletions cut 0 bases from V and 4 bases from J, with 9 bases between. Germline-derived CDR1 and CDR2 are SEHNR and FQNEAQ (reference sequence). The CDR3 is 14 residues long. CDR3 DNA: TGTGCCAGCAGCTTAGCGACAGTAGGCTATGGCTACACCTTC. The encoded protein is CASSLATVGYGYTF.

This clone has only one observation. The chain carries TRBV6-2 or TRBV6-3 and TRBJ2-2, with 14 bases that match TRBD2. CDR3 size: 19 residues. Germline-derived CDR1 and CDR2 are MNHEY and SVGEGT. V was clipped by 0 bases and J by 3 bases; unmatched bases: 6. The CDR3 sequence is CASSYSGTSGGMDTGELFF. In nucleotides, the CDR3 is TGTGCCAGCAGTTACTCTGGGACTAGCGGGGGAATGGACACCGGGGAGCTGTTTTTT.

V is TRBV6-1 and J is TRBJ2-2; TRBD1 matches at 8 bases. This CDR3 spans 14 amino acids. J lost 7 bases, V lost 11 bases, and 12 bases had no gene match. CDR1 is MNHNS, CDR2 SASEGT, per germline. The CDR3 loop is CAASPDRAFGELFF. CDR3 coding DNA: TGTGCCGCTTCGCCGGACAGGGCTTTCGGGGAGCTGTTTTTT.

This clone was seen more than once but under ten times. The chain joins TRBV7-9 to TRBJ1-5; D is uncertain. V lost 1 base to trimming and J lost 7 bases, with 5 bases between them. Germline CDR1 is SEHNR and CDR2 is FQNEAQ (reference sequence). The CDR3 is made up of 12 amino acids. The DNA of the CDR3 is TGTGCCAGCAGCTTAGACCAACAGCCCCAGCATTTT. It specifies CASSLDQQPQHF. Full variable domain (remainder filled in from reference TRBV7-9 and TRBJ1-5): DTGVSQNPRHKITKRGQNVTFRCDPISEHNRLYWYRQTLGQGPEFLTYFQNEAQLEKSRLLSDRFSAERPKGSFSTLEIQRTEQGDSAMYLCASSLDQQPQHFGDGTRLSIL.

The V gene is TRBV6-1, the J gene TRBJ2-1; D not certain. Germline CDR1 MNHNS, CDR2 SASEGT. V lost 6 bases and J 6 bases, leaving 18 bases between the germline ends. This CDR3 has 15 amino acids. DNA for the CDR3: TGTGCCAGCAGCAAAGGAGCCCAGCGTCGCAATGAGCAGTTCTTC. Translated, it gives CASSKGAQRRNEQFF.

This clone has a count of ten or more. This chain connects TRBV11-1 to TRBJ1-1; D is unresolved. CDR3 length: 13 amino acids. The ends were cut back, 5 bases at V and 1 base at J, with 8 bases in the middle. Germline V gives CDR1 SGHAT, CDR2 FQDESV (reference sequence). In DNA, the CDR3 is TGTGCCAGCAGCCCATCGACGAACACTGAAGCTTTCTTT. Protein product: CASSPSTNTEAFF.

The sample holds many counts of this clone. V usage is TRBV20-1 and J usage is TRBJ2-5; D is unclear. The V end lost 5 bases, the J end lost 2 bases, and 15 bases lay between the germline ends. This CDR3 is 14 amino acids long. Germline V lookup: CDR1 DFQATT, CDR2 SNEGSKA (reference sequence). The CDR3 region is CSALQADTQETQYF. The CDR3 DNA sequence: TGCAGTGCTCTTCAGGCGGATACGCAAGAGACCCAGTACTTC.